This T cell receptor (beta chain) was identified in a study of beta chain features in type 1 diabetes (dated 2018 in TCRdb). At the level of the whole study: Mean age, gender distribution, total cell number and subset yield were not different between patients and healthy donors. A total of 100 million to 140 million sorted cells were examined across all samples, and the number of cells per subset was strongly correlated with RNA yield. The study compared the TCRB repertoires of sorted circulating CD4+ T cell subsets in recently diagnosed type 1 diabetes patients with those in matched healthy donors. Regulatory and stem cell-like memory subsets were obtained from only 8 patients and roughly 8 healthy donors, while naive and central memory subsets were obtained from all 28 donors. The research as a whole found: Shorter templates might be favored by PCR, yet because patient and control samples were amplified and corrected together, any such skew would affect both groups equally. Because the HLA sub-analyses included only small numbers of individuals, any influence of HLA type on TCRB rearrangement was left unresolved. In all four CD4+ subsets, TCRB CDR3 length was moderately but significantly shorter in type 1 diabetes patients. Fewer insertions and more nucleotide deletions at VDJ recombination sites were observed in patients with type 1 diabetes, implying thymic rearrangement abnormalities. Because cDNA rather than genomic DNA was sequenced, highly expressing activated cells could have been over-represented, although no difference in activation and CD3 levels was found between groups. The naive, central memory and regulatory TCRB repertoires appeared to resemble one another more closely among patients than among healthy donors.

From each donor, a single peripheral blood sample of 90 to 150 mL on average was drawn into heparinised tubes. A BD FACSAria II was used to sort naive, central memory, regulatory and stem cell-like memory CD4+ T cells with a panel that included CD45RO, CCR7, CD25, CD127, CD95 and CD27. All sorted populations exceeded 95% purity. PBMCs were isolated immediately by Lymphoprep density gradient centrifugation and stained directly without culture. Samples were stained and sorted in pairs, with one healthy donor and one patient per experiment, so that batch effects were minimized. In regard to this clone: Its antigen target is currently unknown. A read error may produce the germline difference seen at one junction end.

The entire amount of isolated RNA was reverse transcribed using the High Capacity cDNA Reverse Transcription Kit, so the sequenced TCRB transcripts were expressed ones. Deep immunoSEQ sequencing was performed on naive, central memory and regulatory T cell samples, with an average of approximately 4 million total reads per sample. Sorted cells were lysed in RLT buffer, and RNA was extracted using DNase-treated RNeasy Micro or Mini kits according to cell number. Each cell subset was processed separately to prevent cross-contamination, with patient and healthy donor samples processed together. Using the immunoSEQ multiplex PCR, TCRB sequences were amplified from cDNA into 87-bp fragments spanning the CDR3 region. The amplicons were sequenced using the Illumina HiSeq platform. The authors processed their data as follows. Synthetic template baselines were used to correct PCR bias computationally, reads within Hamming distance 2 were collapsed together, and singletons that could not be merged were discarded. By aligning reads against IMGT, V, D and J genes, CDR3 length, and insertions or deletions at six rearrangement sites were assigned. Within each subset, clonotype counts were normalized to sorted cell number, after which true diversity and Gini coefficients were computed with the tcR R package. The overlap coefficient, calculated on TCRB nucleotide sequences, was used to measure repertoire sharing. As a proxy for the pre-selection repertoire, out-of-frame TCRB sequences from naive cells were analyzed. TCRdb carries this immuneACCESS record with in-frame sequences only. Its versions omit some clonotypes, under half of them owing to an unresolved V gene in the studies checked, with the rest unexplained. V and J calls and clone size are those listed in that table; D and trimming were worked out from the DNA. The sample includes more than 250,000 clones, with less than 30% observed a single time. The top ten clones comprise 0.012% of the sample.

Via the germline V gene, CDR1 is MDHEN and CDR2 SYDVKM. The CDR3 sequence holds 15 residues, the cysteine and phenylalanine included. The DNA shown is the 45-base CDR3, in frame from base 1. The sequence came from a woman younger than 45 with type 1 diabetes. The sequenced material came from naive CD4+ T cells from blood. The cell subset or site label, read with the paper, signifies: true naive CD4+ T cells. The V gene is TRBV28 and the J gene is TRBJ1-3; the D region possibly corresponds to TRBD1 (6 bases align). Here the CDR3 is given as CAGRGGRDSGNTIYF. In nucleotides, the sequence is TGTGCCGGCAGGGGAGGGAGGGACTCTGGAAACACCATATATTTT.